This T cell receptor (beta chain) was identified during a study of identical twins. Germline CDR1 ENHRY, CDR2 SYGVKD. The CDR3 is made up of 14 amino acids. V lost 3 bases, J lost 8 bases, and 14 bases lay in between. Study-level points and caveats: Models predicted less out-of-frame TCR alpha sharing in monozygotic twins than was found. Excess twin sharing in beta out-of-frame sequences was weaker. The authors drew conclusions from cross-sectional statistical analysis rather than following the same donors.

TCRdb re-derived calls from the 5' RACE reads in MiXCR, one entry per CDR3 protein. The data show over 550,000 distinct CDR3 sequences, just over 7% seen once. In the case of this clonotype: Its cognate antigen is unknown.

These data were also reused for a study on yellow fever vaccine responses in identical twins. From that study: Twins' vaccine T cell responses reportedly seemed partly convergent and partly personalized.

The source of this sequence is a woman between 18 and 29 years old in good health. The V gene is TRBV10-3, the J gene TRBJ2-4; D unresolved. Sequences were obtained from PBMCs. The CDR3 region has the DNA TGTGCCATCAGTGACGGGCCAAACGGCGACATTCAGTACTTC. Translated: CAISDGPNGDIQYF.